The clone carrying this TCR beta chain is a singleton in its sample. Distinct nucleotide sequences in the sample also encode this CDR3. TCRdb's copy holds only in-frame clones and misses some; the assay was immunoSEQ multiplex PCR. The table has about 250,000 clones, 85% to 90% seen once. The source of the sample is a study of blood T cell repertoires in COVID-19. The wider study: Samples taken during acute and convalescent COVID-19 were collected in the United States, Italy and Spain.

This CDR3 has 13 residues. Trimming took off 4 bases at V and 4 bases at J, with 11 bases between the two ends. Germline V CDR1 and CDR2: SGHTS, YDEGEE. V and J are TRBV5-8 and TRBJ2-5, with TRBD2 as a possible D gene (5 bases). The sequence derives from a woman aged 18-29 years who had recovered from COVID-19. The sequenced sample consisted of PBMCs or T cells enriched from blood (not recorded which). Here the CDR3 DNA reads TGTGCCAGCAGCCGGACCGGGGTAGAGACCCAGTACTTC. Encoded protein: CASSRTGVETQYF.